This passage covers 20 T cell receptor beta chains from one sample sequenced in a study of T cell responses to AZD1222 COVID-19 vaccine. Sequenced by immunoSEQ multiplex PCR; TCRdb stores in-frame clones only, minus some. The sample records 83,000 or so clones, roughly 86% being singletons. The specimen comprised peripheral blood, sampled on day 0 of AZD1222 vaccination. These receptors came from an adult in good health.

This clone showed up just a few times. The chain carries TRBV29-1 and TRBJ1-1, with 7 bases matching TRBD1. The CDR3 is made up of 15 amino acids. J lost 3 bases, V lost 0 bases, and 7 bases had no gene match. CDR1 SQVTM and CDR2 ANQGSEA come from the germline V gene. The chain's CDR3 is CSVEEGDRVDTEAFF. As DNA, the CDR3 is TGCAGCGTTGAAGAAGGCGACAGGGTGGACACTGAAGCTTTCTTT.

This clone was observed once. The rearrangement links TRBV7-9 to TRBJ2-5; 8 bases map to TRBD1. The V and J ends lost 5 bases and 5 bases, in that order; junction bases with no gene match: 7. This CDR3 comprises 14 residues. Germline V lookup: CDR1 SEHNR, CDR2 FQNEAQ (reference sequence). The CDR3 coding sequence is TGTGCCAGCAGCGAGTGGACAGGGCTGGAGACCCAGTACTTC. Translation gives CASSEWTGLETQYF.

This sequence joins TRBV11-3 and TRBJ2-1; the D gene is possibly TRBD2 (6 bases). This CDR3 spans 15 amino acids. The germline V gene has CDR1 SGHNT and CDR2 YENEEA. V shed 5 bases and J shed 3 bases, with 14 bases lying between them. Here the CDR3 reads CASSPGGENYNEQFF. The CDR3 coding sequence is TGTGCCAGCAGCCCCGGGGGTGAAAACTACAATGAGCAGTTCTTC.

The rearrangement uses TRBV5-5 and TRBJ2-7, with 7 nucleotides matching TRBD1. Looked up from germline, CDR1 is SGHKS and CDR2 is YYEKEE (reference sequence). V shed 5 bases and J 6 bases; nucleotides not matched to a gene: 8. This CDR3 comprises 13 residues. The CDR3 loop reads CASRPLTGSEQYF. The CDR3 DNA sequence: TGTGCCAGCAGACCCCTGACAGGGTCCGAGCAGTACTTC. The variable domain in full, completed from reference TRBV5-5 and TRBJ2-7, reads DAGVTQSPTHLIKTRGQQVTLRCSPISGHKSVSWYQQVLGQGPQFIFQYYEKEERGRGNFPDRFSARQFPNYSSELNVNALLLGDSALYLCASRPLTGSEQYFGPGTRLTVT.

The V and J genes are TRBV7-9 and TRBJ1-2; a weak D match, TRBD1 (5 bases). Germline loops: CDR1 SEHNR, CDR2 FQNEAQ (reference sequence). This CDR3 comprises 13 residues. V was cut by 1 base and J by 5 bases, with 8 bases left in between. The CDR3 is CASSLGQGYGYTF. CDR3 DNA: TGTGCCAGCAGCTTAGGGCAGGGTTATGGCTACACCTTC.

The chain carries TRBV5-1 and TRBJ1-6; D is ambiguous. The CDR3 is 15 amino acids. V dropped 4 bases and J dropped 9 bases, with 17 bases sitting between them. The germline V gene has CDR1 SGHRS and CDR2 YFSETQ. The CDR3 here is CASSPGVVGSSPLHF. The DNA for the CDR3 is TGCGCCAGCAGCCCCGGAGTCGTGGGTAGTTCACCCCTCCACTTT.

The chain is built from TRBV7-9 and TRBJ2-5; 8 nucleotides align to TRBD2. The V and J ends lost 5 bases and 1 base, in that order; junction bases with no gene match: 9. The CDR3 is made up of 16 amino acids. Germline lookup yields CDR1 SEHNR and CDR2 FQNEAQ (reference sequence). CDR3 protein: CASSRYGGVSQETQYF. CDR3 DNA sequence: TGTGCCAGCAGCAGATACGGGGGGGTAAGCCAAGAGACCCAGTACTTC.

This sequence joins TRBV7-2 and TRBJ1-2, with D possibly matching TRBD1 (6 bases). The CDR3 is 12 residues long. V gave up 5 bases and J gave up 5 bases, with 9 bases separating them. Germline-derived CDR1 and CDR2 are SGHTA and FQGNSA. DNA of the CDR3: TGTGCCAGCAGCCCGGACAGTTATGGCTACACCTTC. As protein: CASSPDSYGYTF.

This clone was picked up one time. This CDR3 is CASSPFSSGELFF. Here the CDR3 DNA reads TGTGCCAGCAGCCCCTTTTCCTCCGGGGAGCTGTTTTTT. The rearrangement links TRBV3-1 (or the pseudogene TRBV3-2) to TRBJ2-2, with D unclear. CDR1 is LGHDT and CDR2 is YNNKEL in the germline V gene (reference sequence). This CDR3 has 13 amino acids. Trimming removed 4 bases from V and 6 bases from J, with 9 bases in between.

CDR3 region: CSATGGNTIYF. DNA for the CDR3: TGCAGTGCTACAGGGGGAAACACCATATATTTT. The chain combines TRBV20-1 with TRBJ1-3; a possible D gene is TRBD1 (5 bases). V lost 4 bases and J lost 4, with 5 bases in between. From germline, CDR1 is DFQATT and CDR2 SNEGSKA (reference sequence). The CDR3 contains 11 residues.

CDR3 nucleotides: TGTGCCAGCAGCGTCGGGGGCGCGGCGGGGGAGACCCAGTACTTC. Translated, it gives CASSVGGAAGETQYF. The chain links TRBV5-8 to TRBJ2-5; D is perhaps TRBD1 or TRBD2 (6 bases each). The CDR3 contains 15 residues. Per germline, CDR1 SGHTS and CDR2 YDEGEE. V lost 4 bases and J lost 5, with 18 bases in between.

CDR3 coding DNA: TGTGCCAGCAGTTACGCACGTACCTACGAGCAGTACTTC. Its protein is CASSYARTYEQYF. The V and J genes are TRBV6-5 and TRBJ2-7; D unclear. Trimming took off 2 bases at V and 2 bases at J, with 7 bases between the two ends. CDR1 is MNHEY and CDR2 is SVGAGI in the germline V gene. The CDR3 loop spans 13 amino acids.

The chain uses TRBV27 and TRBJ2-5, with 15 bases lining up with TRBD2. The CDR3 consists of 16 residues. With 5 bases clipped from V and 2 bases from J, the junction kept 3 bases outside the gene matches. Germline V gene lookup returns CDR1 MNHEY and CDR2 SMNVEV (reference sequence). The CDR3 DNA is TGTGCCAGCAGTCCCGGGACTAGCGGGGGGCAAGAGACCCAGTACTTC. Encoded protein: CASSPGTSGGQETQYF.

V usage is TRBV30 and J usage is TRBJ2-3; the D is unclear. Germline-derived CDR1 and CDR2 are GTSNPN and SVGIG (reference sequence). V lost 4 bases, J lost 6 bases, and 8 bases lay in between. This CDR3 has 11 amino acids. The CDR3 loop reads CAWTARDTQYF. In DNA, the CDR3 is TGTGCCTGGACTGCGAGGGATACGCAGTATTTT.

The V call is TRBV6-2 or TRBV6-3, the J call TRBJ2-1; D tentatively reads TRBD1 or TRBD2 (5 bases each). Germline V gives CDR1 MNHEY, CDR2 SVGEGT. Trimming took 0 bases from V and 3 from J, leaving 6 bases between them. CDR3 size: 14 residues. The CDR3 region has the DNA TGTGCCAGCAGTTACTCGGGGGACTACAATGAGCAGTTCTTC. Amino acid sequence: CASSYSGDYNEQFF.

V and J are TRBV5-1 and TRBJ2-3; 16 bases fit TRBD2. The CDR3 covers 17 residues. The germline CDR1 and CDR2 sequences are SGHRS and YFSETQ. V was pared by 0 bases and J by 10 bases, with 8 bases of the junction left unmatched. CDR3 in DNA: TGCGCCAGCAGCTTGGGGGGACTAGCGGGAGGGCCAGGTCCGCAGTATTTT. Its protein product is CASSLGGLAGGPGPQYF.

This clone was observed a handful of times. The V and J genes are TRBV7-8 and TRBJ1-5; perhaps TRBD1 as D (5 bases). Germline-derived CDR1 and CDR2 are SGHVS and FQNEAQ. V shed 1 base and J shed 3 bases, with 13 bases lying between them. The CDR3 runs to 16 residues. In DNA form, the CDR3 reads TGTGCCAGCAGCTTAGGTAGGCAGGGAGACAATCAGCCCCAGCATTTT. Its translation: CASSLGRQGDNQPQHF.

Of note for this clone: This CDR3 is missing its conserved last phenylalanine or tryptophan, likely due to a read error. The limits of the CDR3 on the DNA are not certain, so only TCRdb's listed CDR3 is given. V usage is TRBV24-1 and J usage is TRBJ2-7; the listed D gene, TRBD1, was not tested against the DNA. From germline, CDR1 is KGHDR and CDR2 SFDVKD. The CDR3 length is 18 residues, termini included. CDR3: CATRSKRDSAPRQGASEG.

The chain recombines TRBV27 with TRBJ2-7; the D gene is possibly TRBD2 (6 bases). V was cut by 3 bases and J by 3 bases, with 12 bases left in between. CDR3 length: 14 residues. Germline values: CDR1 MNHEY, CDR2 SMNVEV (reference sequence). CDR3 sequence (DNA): TGTGCCAGCAGTTTGTACCAGGGAGGCTACGAGCAGTACTTC. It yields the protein CASSLYQGGYEQYF.

The CDR3 reads CASSYDPGQGLSGYTF. The CDR3 nucleotides are TGTGCCAGCAGTTACGACCCGGGACAGGGGTTGAGTGGCTACACCTTC. The V gene is TRBV6-5, the J gene TRBJ1-2, with 10 bases fitting TRBD1. J was trimmed by 7 bases and V by 2 bases; bases with no gene match: 10. There are 16 residues in the CDR3. Germline-derived CDR1 and CDR2 are MNHEY and SVGAGI.